Below are 24 T cell receptor beta chains sequenced from a single sample in a study of blood T cell repertoires in COVID-19. The protocol was immunoSEQ multiplex PCR, while the TCRdb copy is restricted to in-frame clones and leaves out a portion. The sample carries fewer than 120,000 clones, 85% to 90% recorded once. The material sequenced was peripheral blood. These receptor sequences come from a woman aged 50 to 65 with acute or convalescent COVID-19.

This clone is a singleton in its sample. V usage is TRBV4-2 and J usage is TRBJ1-4, with a possible D match to TRBD1 (5 bases). This CDR3 spans 15 amino acids. Trimming cost V 5 bases and J 10 bases, with 20 bases left between them. Germline lookup yields CDR1 LGHNA and CDR2 YNFKEQ. Here the CDR3 reads CASSGGTAADGKLFF. DNA for the CDR3: TGTGCCAGCAGCGGGGGGACGGCGGCTGACGGAAAACTGTTTTTT.

The J gene is TRBJ2-2, the V gene TRBV4-2, with D possibly matching TRBD1 (5 bases). V was shortened by 6 bases and J by 5 bases, with 19 bases between the two germline ends. The germline V gene encodes CDR1 LGHNA and CDR2 YNFKEQ. This CDR3 is 16 amino acids long. The CDR3 here is CASRPTEGVGTGELFF. CDR3 nucleotides: TGTGCCAGCAGGCCTACGGAAGGGGTAGGGACCGGGGAGCTGTTTTTT.

The rearrangement links TRBV11-2 to TRBJ2-3, with a possible D match to TRBD2 (6 bases). The CDR3 totals 17 residues. Germline V CDR1 and CDR2: SGHAT, FQNNGV. V was trimmed by 2 bases and J by 3 bases, leaving 18 bases between them. For the CDR3, the DNA is TGTGCCAGCAGCTTATACCCGGGACTCAGGAGGACAGATACGCAGTATTTT. This gives the protein CASSLYPGLRRTDTQYF.

The V call is TRBV12-3 or TRBV12-4, the J call TRBJ2-7; D is perhaps TRBD1 (5 bases). Trimming left V 6 bases short and J 6 bases short, with 9 bases between. This CDR3 is 11 amino acids long. The CDR3 bases are TGTGCCAGCAGCGGACAAGGCGAGCAGTACTTC. Residues: CASSGQGEQYF.

This chain connects TRBV25-1 to TRBJ1-4, with TRBD1 identical over 7 bases. The CDR3 runs to 15 residues. The germline gives CDR1 MGHDK, CDR2 SYGVNS. Germline trimming cut 3 bases from V and 4 bases from J; bases unmatched to any gene: 5. CDR3 region: CASSEEGAGNEKLFF. In DNA form, the CDR3 reads TGTGCCAGCAGTGAGGAGGGGGCGGGTAATGAAAAACTGTTTTTT.

The V gene is TRBV5-1, the J gene TRBJ2-5, with TRBD1 as a possible D gene (8 bases). With 4 bases removed from V and 5 bases from J, the gap between germline ends came to 15 bases. Germline V gives CDR1 SGHRS, CDR2 YFSETQ. The CDR3 consists of 14 residues. The CDR3 loop is CASSGGAGGETQYF. Here the CDR3 DNA reads TGCGCCAGCAGCGGGGGGGCAGGGGGCGAGACCCAGTACTTC.

The chain is built from TRBV29-1 and TRBJ2-1; tentative D call: TRBD2 (6 bases). V was trimmed by 7 bases and J by 0 bases, leaving 10 bases between them. The CDR3 length is 13 residues. CDR1 is SQVTM, CDR2 ANQGSEA, per germline. The CDR3 loop reads CSGDGSSYNEQFF. As DNA, the CDR3 is TGCAGCGGGGACGGGAGCTCCTACAATGAGCAGTTCTTC.

This chain joins TRBV19 and TRBJ1-6; the D gene is possibly TRBD1 (6 bases). This CDR3 comprises 14 residues. CDR1 and CDR2 (germline): LNHDA, SQIVND (reference sequence). The V and J ends lost 7 bases and 7 bases respectively, with 14 bases between them. CDR3 sequence reads: CASNSGVHNSPLHF. In DNA, the CDR3 is TGTGCCAGTAATTCAGGGGTACACAATTCACCCCTCCACTTT.

The genes are TRBV3-1 (or the pseudogene TRBV3-2) and TRBJ1-5, with TRBD1 as a possible D gene (5 bases). Trimming left V 2 bases short and J 4 bases short, with 6 bases between. Germline CDR1 and CDR2: LGHDT and YNNKEL (reference sequence). This CDR3 is built from 13 residues. The CDR3 here is CASSQQGNQPQHF. The CDR3 coding sequence is TGTGCCAGCAGCCAACAGGGAAATCAGCCCCAGCATTTT.

This chain joins TRBV10-3 and TRBJ2-1; TRBD2 agrees at 12 bases. Germline values: CDR1 ENHRY, CDR2 SYGVKD. This CDR3 has 18 amino acids. V was pared by 4 bases and J by 4 bases, with 11 bases of the junction left unmatched. The CDR3 protein is CAISATSGSKAIYNEQFF. For the CDR3, the DNA is TGTGCCATCAGTGCGACTAGCGGGAGCAAAGCCATTTACAATGAGCAGTTCTTC.

This chain joins TRBV28 and TRBJ1-2; perhaps TRBD1 as D (6 bases). CDR1 MDHEN and CDR2 SYDVKM come from the germline V gene. Trimming removed 2 bases from V and 4 bases from J, with 8 bases in between. CDR3 size: 13 residues. CDR3: CASSLQGIYGYTF. The CDR3 coding sequence is TGTGCCAGCAGTTTACAGGGGATCTATGGCTACACCTTC.

The V call is TRBV15, the J call TRBJ1-3; D is uncertain. V lost 3 bases and J lost 1, with 7 bases in between. There are 14 residues in the CDR3. Germline V gene sequence: CDR1 LNHNV, CDR2 YYDKDF (reference sequence). CDR3 sequence: CATSRTRSGNTIYF. The DNA of the CDR3 is TGTGCCACCAGCAGGACACGGTCTGGAAACACCATATATTTT.

The CDR3 DNA reads as TGCGCCAGCAGCTTGGGCGGCAGGGACTCCGATGGCTACACCTTC. Its translation is CASSLGGRDSDGYTF. This chain connects TRBV5-1 to TRBJ1-2, with D maybe TRBD1 (5 bases). The V gene lost 0 bases and the J gene lost 6 bases, with 15 bases spanning the gap. Per germline, CDR1 SGHRS and CDR2 YFSETQ. The CDR3 is made up of 15 amino acids.

The chain recombines TRBV3-1 (or the pseudogene TRBV3-2) with TRBJ1-3, with D uncertain. Trimming pared 4 bases from V and 1 base from J, leaving 20 bases between. The germline V gene has CDR1 LGHDT and CDR2 YNNKEL (reference sequence). The CDR3 is made up of 18 amino acids. This chain's CDR3 is CASSLLKGPRNSGNTIYF. The CDR3 coding sequence is TGTGCCAGCAGCCTCCTAAAAGGCCCTAGAAATTCTGGAAACACCATATATTTT.

This chain uses TRBV19 with TRBJ2-1; 7 bases fit TRBD1. The CDR3 runs to 15 residues. From germline, CDR1 is LNHDA and CDR2 SQIVND (reference sequence). With V trimmed by 2 bases and J by 5 bases, 6 bases remained unmatched. The CDR3: CASSIKRDSNNEQFF. The CDR3 nucleotides are TGTGCCAGTAGTATAAAACGGGACAGCAACAATGAGCAGTTCTTC.

The chain couples TRBV6-4 to TRBJ2-7, with D perhaps TRBD1 (6 bases). The CDR3 consists of 15 residues. V was cut by 7 bases and J by 3 bases, with 19 bases left in between. From germline, CDR1 is MRHNA and CDR2 SNTAGT. CDR3 in DNA: TGTGCCAGCAACATAGCAAACGGACAGAACTACGAGCAGTACTTC. Protein sequence: CASNIANGQNYEQYF.

The chain employs TRBV7-9 and TRBJ1-1; D might be TRBD1 (6 bases). Germline V lookup: CDR1 SEHNR, CDR2 FQNEAQ (reference sequence). V was pared by 5 bases and J by 2 bases, with 12 bases between. The CDR3 consists of 14 residues. The CDR3 DNA is TGTGCCAGCAGCAATTCCAGGGGAAACACTGAAGCTTTCTTT. It yields the protein CASSNSRGNTEAFF.

The gene calls are TRBV2 and TRBJ1-5; 10 bases agree with TRBD1. CDR1 and CDR2 from the germline V gene are SNHLY and FYNNEI. After removal of 6 bases from V and 6 bases from J, the junction contained 8 bases not matched to a gene. The CDR3 extends over 15 amino acids. CDR3 nucleotide sequence: TGTGCCAGCAGCGGACGGGACAGGGGAGGTCAGCCCCAGCATTTT. This encodes CASSGRDRGGQPQHF.

V usage is TRBV5-1 and J usage is TRBJ2-1; TRBD2 matches at 15 bases. The CDR3 contains 14 residues. J lost 14 bases, V lost 3 bases, and 6 bases had no gene match. Germline-derived CDR1 and CDR2 are SGHRS and YFSETQ. The CDR3 DNA reads as TGCGCCAGCAGCTCGGGACTAGCGGGAGGCCGAGAGTTCTTC. This translates into CASSSGLAGGREFF.

The chain links TRBV1 to TRBJ2-7; the DNA was not used to check the table's D call, TRBD2. TRBV1 is noted as a pseudogene. This CDR3 comprises 17 residues. CDR3 in amino acids: CTSSQKRKSGRPHEQYF. The DNA of the CDR3 is TGCACCAGCAGCCAAAAGCGTAAAAGCGGACGTCCCCACGAGCAGTACTTC.

This clone was recorded only once. The chain has TRBV6-1 and TRBJ2-7; the D gene is possibly TRBD1 (5 bases). From germline, CDR1 is MNHNS and CDR2 SASEGT. V was pared by 2 bases and J by 0 bases, with 8 bases between. This CDR3 is built from 14 residues. This CDR3 is CASSERGTSYEQYF. The CDR3 nucleotides are TGTGCCAGCAGTGAAAGGGGTACCTCCTACGAGCAGTACTTC.

The chain employs TRBV27 and TRBJ1-5; D is possibly TRBD1 (6 bases). This CDR3 has 17 residues. Germline values: CDR1 MNHEY, CDR2 SMNVEV (reference sequence). V was clipped by 8 bases and J by 6 bases, with 26 bases between them. The CDR3 nucleotides read TGTGCCAGCGACCCCGGGGGACTGGGAGGGGGAGGTCAGCCCCAGCATTTT. As protein: CASDPGGLGGGGQPQHF.

V and J are TRBV5-1 and TRBJ2-2; 9 nucleotides align to TRBD2. The CDR3 length is 15 residues. Germline lookup yields CDR1 SGHRS and CDR2 YFSETQ. V lost 5 bases, J lost 7 bases, and 9 bases stayed unmatched. CDR3 DNA: TGCGCCAGCAGTGGCGGGAGGGCCGAGAACGGGGAGCTGTTTTTT. Amino acids: CASSGGRAENGELFF.

This chain uses TRBV9 with TRBJ2-3; maybe TRBD2 (5 bases). The CDR3 spans 16 residues. Trimming stripped 2 bases from V and 2 bases from J, with 15 bases between. Germline V gives CDR1 SGDLS, CDR2 YYNGEE. CDR3 amino acids: CASSVGLLEDTDTQYF. The CDR3 DNA sequence: TGTGCCAGCAGCGTGGGGTTACTAGAGGACACAGATACGCAGTATTTT.